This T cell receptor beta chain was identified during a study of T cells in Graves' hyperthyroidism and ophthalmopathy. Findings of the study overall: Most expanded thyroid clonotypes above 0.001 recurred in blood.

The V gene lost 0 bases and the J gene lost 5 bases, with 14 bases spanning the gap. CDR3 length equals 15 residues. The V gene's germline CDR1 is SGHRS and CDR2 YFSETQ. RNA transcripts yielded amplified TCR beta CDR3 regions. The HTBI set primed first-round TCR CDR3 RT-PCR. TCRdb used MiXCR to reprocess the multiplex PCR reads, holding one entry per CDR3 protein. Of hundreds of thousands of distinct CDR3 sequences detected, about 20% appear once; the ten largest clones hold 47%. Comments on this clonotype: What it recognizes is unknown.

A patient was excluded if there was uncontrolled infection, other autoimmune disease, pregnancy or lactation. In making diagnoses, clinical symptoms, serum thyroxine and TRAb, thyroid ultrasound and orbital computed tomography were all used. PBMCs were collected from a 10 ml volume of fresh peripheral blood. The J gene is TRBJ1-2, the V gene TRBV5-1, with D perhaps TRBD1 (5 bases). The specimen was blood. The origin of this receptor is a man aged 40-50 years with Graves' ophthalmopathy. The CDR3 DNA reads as TGCGCCAGCAGCTTGGACACAGGTACAAAGTATGGCTACACCTTC. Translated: CASSLDTGTKYGYTF.